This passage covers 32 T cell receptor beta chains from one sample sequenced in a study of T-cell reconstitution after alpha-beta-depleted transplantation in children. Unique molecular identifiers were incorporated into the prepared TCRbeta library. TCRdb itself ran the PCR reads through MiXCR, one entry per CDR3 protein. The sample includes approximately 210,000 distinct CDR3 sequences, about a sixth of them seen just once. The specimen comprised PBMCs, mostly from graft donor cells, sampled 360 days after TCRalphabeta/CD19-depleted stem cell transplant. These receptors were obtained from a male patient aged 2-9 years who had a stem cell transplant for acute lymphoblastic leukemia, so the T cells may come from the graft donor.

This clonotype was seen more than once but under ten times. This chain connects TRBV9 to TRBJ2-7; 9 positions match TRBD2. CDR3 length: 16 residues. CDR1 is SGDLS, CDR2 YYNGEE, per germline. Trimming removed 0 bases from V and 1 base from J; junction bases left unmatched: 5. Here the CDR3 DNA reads TGTGCCAGCAGCGTAGCCGGGACTAGCAGTTCCTACGAGCAGTACTTC. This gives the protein CASSVAGTSSSYEQYF. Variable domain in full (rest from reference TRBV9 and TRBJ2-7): DSGVTQTPKHLITATGQRVTLRCSPRSGDLSVYWYQQSLDQGLQFLIQYYNGEERAKGNILERFSAQQFPDLHSELNLSSLELGDSALYFCASSVAGTSSSYEQYFGPGTRLTVT.

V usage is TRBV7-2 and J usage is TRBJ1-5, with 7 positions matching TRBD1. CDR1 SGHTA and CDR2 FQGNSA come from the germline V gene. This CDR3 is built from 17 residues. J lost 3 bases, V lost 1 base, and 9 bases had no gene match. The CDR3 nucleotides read TGTGCCAGCAGCTTAGTAGGGGGCGAATTTAACAATCAGCCCCAGCATTTT. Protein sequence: CASSLVGGEFNNQPQHF.

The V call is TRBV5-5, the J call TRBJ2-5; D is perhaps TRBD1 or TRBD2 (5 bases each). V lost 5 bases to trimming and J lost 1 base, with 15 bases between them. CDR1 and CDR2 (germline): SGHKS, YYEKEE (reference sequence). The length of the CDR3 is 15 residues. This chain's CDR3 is CASRLMGTVQETQYF. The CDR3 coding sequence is TGTGCCAGCAGGCTAATGGGGACGGTCCAAGAGACCCAGTACTTC.

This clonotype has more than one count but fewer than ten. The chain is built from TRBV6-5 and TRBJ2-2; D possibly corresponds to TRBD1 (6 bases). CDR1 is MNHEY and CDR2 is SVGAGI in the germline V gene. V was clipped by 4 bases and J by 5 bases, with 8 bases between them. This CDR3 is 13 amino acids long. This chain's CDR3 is CASSFGTTGELFF. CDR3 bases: TGTGCCAGCAGTTTCGGGACAACCGGGGAGCTGTTTTTT.

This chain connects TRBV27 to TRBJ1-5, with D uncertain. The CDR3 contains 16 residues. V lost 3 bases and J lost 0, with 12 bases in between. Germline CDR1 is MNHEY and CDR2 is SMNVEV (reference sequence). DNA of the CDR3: TGTGCCAGCAGTTTCGGGGTCCCCTATAGCAATCAGCCCCAGCATTTT. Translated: CASSFGVPYSNQPQHF.

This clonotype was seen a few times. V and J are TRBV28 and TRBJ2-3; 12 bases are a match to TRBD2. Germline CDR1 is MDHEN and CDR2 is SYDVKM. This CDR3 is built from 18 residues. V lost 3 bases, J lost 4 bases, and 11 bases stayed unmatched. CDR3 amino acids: CASSFHTSGRKLSDTQYF. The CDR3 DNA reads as TGTGCCAGCAGTTTTCACACTAGCGGGAGGAAATTGTCAGATACGCAGTATTTT.

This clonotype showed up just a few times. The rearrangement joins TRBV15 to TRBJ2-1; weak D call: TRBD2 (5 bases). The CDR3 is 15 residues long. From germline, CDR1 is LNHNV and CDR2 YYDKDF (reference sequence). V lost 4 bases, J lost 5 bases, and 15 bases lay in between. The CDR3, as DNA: TGTGCCACCAGCATAAAGGCTAGCTACGACAATGAGCAGTTCTTC. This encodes CATSIKASYDNEQFF. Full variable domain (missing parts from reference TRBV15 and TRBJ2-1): DAMVIQNPRYQVTQFGKPVTLSCSQTLNHNVMYWYQQKSSQAPKLLFHYYDKDFNNEADTPDNFQSRRPNTSFCFLDIRSPGLGDTAMYLCATSIKASYDNEQFFGPGTRLTVL.

CDR3 nucleotides: TGTGCCAGCAGCTTATTCGCGACACAAAACACCGGGGAGCTGTTTTTT. Translated: CASSLFATQNTGELFF. The chain employs TRBV7-8 and TRBJ2-2, with D uncertain. The V end was cut by 2 bases, the J end by 2 bases, with 12 bases between. Germline CDR1 is SGHVS and CDR2 is FQNEAQ. This CDR3 contains 16 residues.

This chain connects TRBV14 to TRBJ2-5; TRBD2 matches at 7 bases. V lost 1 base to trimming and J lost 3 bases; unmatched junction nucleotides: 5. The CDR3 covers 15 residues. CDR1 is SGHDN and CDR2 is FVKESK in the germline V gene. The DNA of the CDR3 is TGTGCCAGCAGCCAAGCAAGCGGGGCTAAAGAGACCCAGTACTTC. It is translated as CASSQASGAKETQYF. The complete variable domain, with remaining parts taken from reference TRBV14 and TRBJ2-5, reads EAGVTQFPSHSVIEKGQTVTLRCDPISGHDNLYWYRRVMGKEIKFLLHFVKESKQDESGMPNNRFLAERTGGTYSTLKVQPAELEDSGVYFCASSQASGAKETQYFGPGTRLLVL.

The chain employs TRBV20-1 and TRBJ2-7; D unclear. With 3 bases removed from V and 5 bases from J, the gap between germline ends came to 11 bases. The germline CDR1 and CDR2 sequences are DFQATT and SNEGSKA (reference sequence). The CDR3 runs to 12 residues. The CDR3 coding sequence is TGCAGTGCTAGCGACACGGGCAACGAGCAGTACTTC. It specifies CSASDTGNEQYF.

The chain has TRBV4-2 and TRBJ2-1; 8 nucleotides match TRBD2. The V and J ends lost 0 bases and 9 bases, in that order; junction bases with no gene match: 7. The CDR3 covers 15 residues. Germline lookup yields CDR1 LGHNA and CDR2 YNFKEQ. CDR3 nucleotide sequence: TGTGCCAGCAGCCAAGATGGGACTAGAGGGGGTGAGCAGTTCTTC. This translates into CASSQDGTRGGEQFF.

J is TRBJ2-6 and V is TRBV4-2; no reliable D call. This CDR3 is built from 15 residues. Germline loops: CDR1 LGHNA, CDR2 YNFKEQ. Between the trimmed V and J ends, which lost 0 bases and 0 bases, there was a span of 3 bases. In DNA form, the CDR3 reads TGTGCCAGCAGCCAAGAAACCTCTGGGGCCAACGTCCTGACTTTC. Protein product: CASSQETSGANVLTF.

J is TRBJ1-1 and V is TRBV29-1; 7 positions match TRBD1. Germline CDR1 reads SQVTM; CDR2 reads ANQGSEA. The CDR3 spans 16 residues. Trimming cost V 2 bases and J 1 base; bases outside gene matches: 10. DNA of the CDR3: TGCAGCGTTGAATATGACAGGGTAACACCGAACACTGAAGCTTTCTTT. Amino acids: CSVEYDRVTPNTEAFF.

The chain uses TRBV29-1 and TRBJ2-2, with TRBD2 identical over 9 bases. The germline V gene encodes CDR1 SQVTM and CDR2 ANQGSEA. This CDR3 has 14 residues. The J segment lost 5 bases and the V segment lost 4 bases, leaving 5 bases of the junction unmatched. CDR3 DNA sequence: TGCAGCGTTGGTCTAGCGGGATGGACCGGGGAGCTGTTTTTT. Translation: CSVGLAGWTGELFF.

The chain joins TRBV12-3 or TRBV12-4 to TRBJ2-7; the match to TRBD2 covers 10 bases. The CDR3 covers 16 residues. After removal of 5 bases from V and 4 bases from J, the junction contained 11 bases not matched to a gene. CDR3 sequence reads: CASSPGVAGGQYEQYF. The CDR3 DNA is TGTGCCAGCAGTCCGGGGGTAGCGGGAGGTCAATACGAGCAGTACTTC.

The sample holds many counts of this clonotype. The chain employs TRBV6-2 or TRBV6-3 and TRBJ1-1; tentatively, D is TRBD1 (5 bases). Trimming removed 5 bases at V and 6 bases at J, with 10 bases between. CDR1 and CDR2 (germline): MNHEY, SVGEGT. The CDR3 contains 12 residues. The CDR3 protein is CASSRGAAEAFF. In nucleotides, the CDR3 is TGTGCCAGCAGTCGGGGCGCAGCTGAAGCTTTCTTT.

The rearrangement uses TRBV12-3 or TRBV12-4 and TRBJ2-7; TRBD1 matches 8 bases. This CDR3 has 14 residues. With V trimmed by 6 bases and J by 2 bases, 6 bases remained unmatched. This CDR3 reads CASSSTGGTYEQYF. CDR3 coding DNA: TGTGCCAGCAGCTCAACAGGGGGGACCTACGAGCAGTACTTC.

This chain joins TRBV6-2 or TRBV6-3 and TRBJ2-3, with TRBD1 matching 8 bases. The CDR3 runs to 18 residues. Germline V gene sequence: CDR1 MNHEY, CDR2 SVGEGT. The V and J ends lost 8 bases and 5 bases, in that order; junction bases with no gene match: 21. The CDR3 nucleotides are TGTGCCAGCTCATTCAGGGGGCCGCGAATTAGCGCACAAGATACGCAGTATTTT. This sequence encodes CASSFRGPRISAQDTQYF.

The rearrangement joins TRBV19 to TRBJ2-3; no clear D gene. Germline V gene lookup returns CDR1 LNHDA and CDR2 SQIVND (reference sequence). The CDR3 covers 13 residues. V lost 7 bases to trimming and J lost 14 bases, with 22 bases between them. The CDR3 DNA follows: TGTGCCAGTATCGGGCCGCGGCCGTATGAGCCGTATTTT. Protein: CASIGPRPYEPYF.

CDR3 residues: CASSHREWNSPLHF. In DNA form, the CDR3 reads TGTGCCAGCAGCCACAGGGAATGGAATTCACCCCTCCACTTT. This chain uses TRBV7-6 with TRBJ1-6; the D gene is possibly TRBD1 (6 bases). The CDR3 is 14 residues long. Looked up from germline, CDR1 is SGHVS and CDR2 is FNYEAQ. Between the trimmed V and J ends, which lost 5 bases and 7 bases, there was a span of 12 bases.

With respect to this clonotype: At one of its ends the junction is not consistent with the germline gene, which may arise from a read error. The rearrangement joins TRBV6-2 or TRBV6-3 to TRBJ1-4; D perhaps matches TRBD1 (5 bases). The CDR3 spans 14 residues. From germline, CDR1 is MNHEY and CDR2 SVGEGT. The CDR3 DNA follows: TGTGCCAGCAGTTACGACAGCCGGGGCGAAAAGCTGTTTTTT. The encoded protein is CASSYDSRGEKLFF.

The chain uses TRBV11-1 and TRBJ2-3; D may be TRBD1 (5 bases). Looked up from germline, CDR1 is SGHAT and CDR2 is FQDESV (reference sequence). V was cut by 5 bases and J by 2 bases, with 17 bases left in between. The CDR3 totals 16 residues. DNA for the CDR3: TGTGCCAGCAGCAAACTAAGGGGAAGGACCACAGATACGCAGTATTTT. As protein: CASSKLRGRTTDTQYF.

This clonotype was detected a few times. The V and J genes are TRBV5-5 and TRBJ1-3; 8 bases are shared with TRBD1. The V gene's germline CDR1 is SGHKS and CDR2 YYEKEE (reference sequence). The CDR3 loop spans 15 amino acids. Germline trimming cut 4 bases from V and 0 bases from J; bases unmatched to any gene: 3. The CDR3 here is CASSGTGGSGNTIYF. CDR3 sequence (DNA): TGTGCCAGCAGCGGTACAGGGGGCTCTGGAAACACCATATATTTT.

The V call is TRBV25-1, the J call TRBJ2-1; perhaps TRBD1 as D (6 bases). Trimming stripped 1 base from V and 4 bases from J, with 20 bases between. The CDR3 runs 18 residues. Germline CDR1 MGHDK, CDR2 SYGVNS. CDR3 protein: CASSEFVLWDNGYNEQFF. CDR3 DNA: TGTGCCAGCAGTGAATTCGTCCTATGGGACAATGGGTACAATGAGCAGTTCTTC.

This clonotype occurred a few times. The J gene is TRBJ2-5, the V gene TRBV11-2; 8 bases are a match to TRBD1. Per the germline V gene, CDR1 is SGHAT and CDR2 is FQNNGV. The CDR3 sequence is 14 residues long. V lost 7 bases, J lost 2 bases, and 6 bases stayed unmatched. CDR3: CASNRGQVQETQYF. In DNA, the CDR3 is TGTGCCAGCAACAGGGGACAGGTTCAAGAGACCCAGTACTTC.

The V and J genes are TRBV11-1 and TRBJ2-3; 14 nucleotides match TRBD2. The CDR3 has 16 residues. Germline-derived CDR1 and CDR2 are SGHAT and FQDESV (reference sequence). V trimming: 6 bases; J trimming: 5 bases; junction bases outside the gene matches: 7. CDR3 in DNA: TGTGCCAGCAGGCCGGGACTAGCGGGAGTCAAAGATACGCAGTATTTT. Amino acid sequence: CASRPGLAGVKDTQYF.

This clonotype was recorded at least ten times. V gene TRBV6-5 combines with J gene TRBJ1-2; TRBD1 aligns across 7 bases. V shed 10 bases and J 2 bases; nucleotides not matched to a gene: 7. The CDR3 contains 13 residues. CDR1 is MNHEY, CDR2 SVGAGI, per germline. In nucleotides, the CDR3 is TGTGCCACCAATAGGGACAGAAACTATGGCTACACCTTC. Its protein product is CATNRDRNYGYTF.

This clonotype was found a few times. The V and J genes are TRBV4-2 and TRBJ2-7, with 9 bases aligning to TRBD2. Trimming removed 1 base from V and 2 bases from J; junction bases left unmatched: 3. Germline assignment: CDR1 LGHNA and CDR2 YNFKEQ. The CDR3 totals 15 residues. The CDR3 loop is CASSQGASGAYEQYF. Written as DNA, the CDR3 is TGTGCCAGCAGCCAAGGTGCTAGCGGGGCCTACGAGCAGTACTTC.

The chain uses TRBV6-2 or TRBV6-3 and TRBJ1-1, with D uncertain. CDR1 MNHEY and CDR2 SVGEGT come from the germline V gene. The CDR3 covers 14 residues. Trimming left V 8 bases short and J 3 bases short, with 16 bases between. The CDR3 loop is CASGPGNSHTEAFF. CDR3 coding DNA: TGTGCCAGCGGCCCGGGCAATTCGCACACTGAAGCTTTCTTT.

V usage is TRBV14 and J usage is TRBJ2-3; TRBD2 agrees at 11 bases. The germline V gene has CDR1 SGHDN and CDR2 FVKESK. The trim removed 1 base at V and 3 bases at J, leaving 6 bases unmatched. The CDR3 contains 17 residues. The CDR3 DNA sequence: TGTGCCAGCAGCCAAGGGGGACTAGCGGAGAAAACAGATACGCAGTATTTT. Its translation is CASSQGGLAEKTDTQYF.

The CDR3 DNA follows: TGTGCCAGCAGTTTCTCGGACAGCTCCTACGAGCAGTACTTC. Residues: CASSFSDSSYEQYF. This chain connects TRBV12-3 or TRBV12-4 to TRBJ2-7, with a weak D call TRBD1 (6 bases). The CDR3 is 14 residues long. Trimming took off 3 bases at V and 0 bases at J, with 9 bases between the two ends.

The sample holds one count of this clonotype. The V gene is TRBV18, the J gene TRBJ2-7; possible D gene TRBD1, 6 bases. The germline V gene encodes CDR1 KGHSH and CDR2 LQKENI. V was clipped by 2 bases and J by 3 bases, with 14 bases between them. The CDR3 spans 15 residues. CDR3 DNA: TGTGCCAGCTCACCAGGAACAGGGACCTACTACGAGCAGTACTTC. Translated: CASSPGTGTYYEQYF. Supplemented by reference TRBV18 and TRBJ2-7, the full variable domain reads NAGVMQNPRHLVRRRGQEARLRCSPMKGHSHVYWYRQLPEEGLKFMVYLQKENIIDESGMPKERFSAEFPKEGPSILRIQQVVRGDSAAYFCASSPGTGTYYEQYFGPGTRLTVT.